This T cell receptor (beta chain) was obtained from a study of post-analysis software for immune sequencing data. Study-level results: About five TRBV segments, including TRBV5-6, TRBV5-1 and TRBV20-1, were more frequent in patients than controls.

Concerning this clonotype itself: As yet, its antigen is unknown.

Unique molecular identifiers had been added to the TCR beta cDNA libraries. T cells, roughly 1 to 10 million of them, yielded 500,000 or so cDNA molecules. TCRdb redid the calling of the PCR reads with MiXCR, one entry per CDR3 protein. The profile shows roughly 400,000 distinct CDR3 sequences, over 30% of them singletons. CDR1 is SEHNR, CDR2 FQNEAQ, per germline (reference sequence). The CDR3 has 16 amino acids. V shed 5 bases and J shed 3 bases, with 19 bases lying between them. This sequence originates from a girl aged 2 to 9 with multiple sclerosis. The V call is TRBV7-9, the J call TRBJ2-5; D is undetermined. Source material: blood. Here the CDR3 reads CASSPTRLGQKETQYF. DNA for the CDR3: TGTGCCAGCAGCCCGACGAGATTGGGCCAAAAAGAGACCCAGTACTTC.